This T cell receptor beta chain was sequenced for a study of OX40 agonist ivuxolimab in advanced cancers. Regarding this clone: Its antigen is unidentified.

Data came from immunoSEQ multiplex PCR; TCRdb stores just in-frame clones and leaves some out. Among tens of thousands of clones listed, less than 90% were seen once. The germline V gene has CDR1 SNHLY and CDR2 FYNNEI. The V segment lost 11 bases and the J segment 5 bases; nucleotides outside the gene matches: 14. CDR3 length: 15 amino acids. Findings of the study overall: Relative to CD4+, CD8+ T cells held more expanded clones on average.

Sequences were derived from CD4+ or CD8+ T cells sorted from blood, sampled in a trial of the OX40 agonist ivuxolimab. The sequence came from an adult with an advanced solid tumor such as melanoma, head and neck, liver or kidney cancer. V and J are TRBV2 and TRBJ2-1; 8 positions match TRBD2. The CDR3 DNA is TGTGCCTTCACCGGGGGGGGACTGTACAACAATGAGCAGTTCTTC. This translates into CAFTGGGLYNNEQFF.